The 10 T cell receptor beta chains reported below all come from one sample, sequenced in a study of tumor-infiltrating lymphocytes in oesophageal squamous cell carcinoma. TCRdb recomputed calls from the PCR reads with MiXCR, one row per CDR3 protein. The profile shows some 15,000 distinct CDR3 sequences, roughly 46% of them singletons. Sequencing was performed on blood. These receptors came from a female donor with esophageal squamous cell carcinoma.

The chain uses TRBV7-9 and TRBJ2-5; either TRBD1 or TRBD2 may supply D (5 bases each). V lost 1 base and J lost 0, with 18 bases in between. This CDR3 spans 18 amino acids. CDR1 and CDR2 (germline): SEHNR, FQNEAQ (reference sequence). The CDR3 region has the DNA TGTGCCAGCAGCTTAGGCCGGGGACCGGGTGTGAACCAAGAGACCCAGTACTTC. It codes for CASSLGRGPGVNQETQYF.

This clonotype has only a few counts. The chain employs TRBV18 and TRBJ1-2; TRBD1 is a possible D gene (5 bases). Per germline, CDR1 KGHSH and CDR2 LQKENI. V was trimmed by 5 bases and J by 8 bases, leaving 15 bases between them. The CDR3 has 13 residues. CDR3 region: CASSLPGGEGYTF. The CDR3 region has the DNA TGTGCCAGCTCATTACCAGGAGGGGAAGGCTACACCTTC.

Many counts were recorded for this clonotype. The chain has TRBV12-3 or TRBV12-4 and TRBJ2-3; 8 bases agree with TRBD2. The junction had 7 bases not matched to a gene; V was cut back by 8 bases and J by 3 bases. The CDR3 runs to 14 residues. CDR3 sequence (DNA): TGTGCCAGCGGGGTGGCGGGGGGAACAGATACGCAGTATTTT. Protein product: CASGVAGGTDTQYF.

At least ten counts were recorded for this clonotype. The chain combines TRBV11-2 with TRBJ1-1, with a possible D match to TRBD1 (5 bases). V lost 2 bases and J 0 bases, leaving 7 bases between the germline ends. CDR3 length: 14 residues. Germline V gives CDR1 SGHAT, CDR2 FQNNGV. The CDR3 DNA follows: TGTGCCAGCAGCTTACAGGGAATGAACACTGAAGCTTTCTTT. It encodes CASSLQGMNTEAFF.

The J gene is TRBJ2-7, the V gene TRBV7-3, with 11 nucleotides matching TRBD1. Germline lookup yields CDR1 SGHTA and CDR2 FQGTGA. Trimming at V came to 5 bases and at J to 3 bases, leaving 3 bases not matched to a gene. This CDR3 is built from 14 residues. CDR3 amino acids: CASSRDRGSYEQYF. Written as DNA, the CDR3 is TGTGCCAGCAGCCGGGACAGGGGGAGCTACGAGCAGTACTTC.

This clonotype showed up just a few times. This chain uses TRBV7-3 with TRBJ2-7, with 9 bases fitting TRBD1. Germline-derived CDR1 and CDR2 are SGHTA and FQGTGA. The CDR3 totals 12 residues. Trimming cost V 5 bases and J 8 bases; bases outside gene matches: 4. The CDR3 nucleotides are TGTGCCAGCAGCACGACAGGGGGAAAGCAGTACTTC. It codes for CASSTTGGKQYF.

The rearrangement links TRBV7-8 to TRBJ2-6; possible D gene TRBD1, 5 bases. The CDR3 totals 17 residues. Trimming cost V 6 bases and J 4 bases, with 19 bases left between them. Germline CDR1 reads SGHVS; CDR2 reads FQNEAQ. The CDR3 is CASSIRQWPAGANVLTF. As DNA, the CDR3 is TGTGCCAGCAGTATCAGACAGTGGCCAGCAGGGGCCAACGTCCTGACTTTC. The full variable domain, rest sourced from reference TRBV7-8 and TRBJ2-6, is GAGVSQSPRYKVAKRGQDVALRCDPISGHVSLFWYQQALGQGPEFLTYFQNEAQLDKSGLPSDRFFAERPEGSVSTLKIQRTQQEDSAVYLCASSIRQWPAGANVLTFGAGSRLTVL.

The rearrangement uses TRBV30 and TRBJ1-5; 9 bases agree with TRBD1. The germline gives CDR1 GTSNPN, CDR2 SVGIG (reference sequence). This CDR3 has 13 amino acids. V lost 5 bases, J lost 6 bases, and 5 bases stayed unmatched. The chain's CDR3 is CAWADRGGQPQHF. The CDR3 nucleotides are TGTGCCTGGGCCGACAGGGGGGGTCAGCCCCAGCATTTT.

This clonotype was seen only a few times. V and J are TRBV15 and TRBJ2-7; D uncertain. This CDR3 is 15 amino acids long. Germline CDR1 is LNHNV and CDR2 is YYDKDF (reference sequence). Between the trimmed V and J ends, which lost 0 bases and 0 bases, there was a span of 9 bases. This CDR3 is CATSRDVSSSYEQYF. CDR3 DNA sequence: TGTGCCACCAGCAGAGATGTAAGCAGCTCCTACGAGCAGTACTTC. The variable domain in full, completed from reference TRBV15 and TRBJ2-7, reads DAMVIQNPRYQVTQFGKPVTLSCSQTLNHNVMYWYQQKSSQAPKLLFHYYDKDFNNEADTPDNFQSRRPNTSFCFLDIRSPGLGDTAMYLCATSRDVSSSYEQYFGPGTRLTVT.

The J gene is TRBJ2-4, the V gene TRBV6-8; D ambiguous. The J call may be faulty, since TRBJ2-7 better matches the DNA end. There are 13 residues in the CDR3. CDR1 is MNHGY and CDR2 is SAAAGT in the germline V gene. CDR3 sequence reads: CASSYLPEYEQYF. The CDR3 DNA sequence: TGTGCCAGCAGTTACCTCCCGGAGTACGAGCAGTACTTC.